The rows below give T cell receptor beta chains drawn from one sample of a study of blood T cell repertoires in COVID-19. TCRdb's table, derived via immunoSEQ multiplex PCR, lists solely in-frame clones and lacks some. The sample has about 250,000 clones, about 90% seen once. What was sequenced was peripheral blood. The receptors originated from a man between 18 and 29 years old with active or convalescent COVID-19. The CDR3 runs from the conserved cysteine through the conserved F or W. D genes are given only for firm matches. The size entry is marked missing in some rows and otherwise reads once, few, many or a size class.

v_gene: TRBV4-3; j_gene: TRBJ2-7; d_gene: NA; abundance: NA; CDR3nt: TGCGCCAGCAGCCAGAAGGAGGGTTTAGCCTACGAGCAGTACTTC; CDR3aa: CASSQKEGLAYEQYF
v_gene: TRBV19; j_gene: TRBJ1-5; d_gene: NA; abundance: NA; CDR3nt: TGTGCCAGTAGCCCGGACAGCCCCAATCAGCCCCAGCATTTT; CDR3aa: CASSPDSPNQPQHF
v_gene: TRBV25-1; j_gene: TRBJ2-7; d_gene: TRBD1; abundance: NA; CDR3nt: TGTGCCAGCGTCAGGGGGCTCTACGAGCAGTACTTC; CDR3aa: CASVRGLYEQYF
v_gene: TRBV11-2; j_gene: TRBJ2-1; d_gene: NA; abundance: NA; CDR3nt: TGTGCCAGCAGCTTAGTGTACAGGGCCACCTACAATGAGCAGTTCTTC; CDR3aa: CASSLVYRATYNEQFF
v_gene: TRBV19; j_gene: TRBJ1-2; d_gene: NA; abundance: NA; CDR3nt: TGTGCCAGTAGTAAACAGGGCGAGAAAAACTATGGCTACACCTTC; CDR3aa: CASSKQGEKNYGYTF
v_gene: TRBV5-1; j_gene: TRBJ2-3; d_gene: TRBD2; abundance: NA; CDR3nt: TGCGCCAGCAGCTCCTACGGACTAGCTGGCACAGATACGCAGTATTTT; CDR3aa: CASSSYGLAGTDTQYF
v_gene: TRBV18; j_gene: TRBJ1-1; d_gene: NA; abundance: NA; CDR3nt: TGTGCCAGCTCACCTGGAGGGGCTGTCACTGAAGCTTTCTTT; CDR3aa: CASSPGGAVTEAFF
v_gene: TRBV12-5; j_gene: TRBJ1-2; d_gene: TRBD1; abundance: NA; CDR3nt: TGTGCTAGTGGTTTATGGGACAGGGCTGATGGCTACACCTTC; CDR3aa: CASGLWDRADGYTF
v_gene: TRBV9; j_gene: TRBJ1-6; d_gene: TRBD1; abundance: NA; CDR3nt: TGTGCCAGCAGCGAGGGGACAGACCAGGCACCCCTCCACTTT; CDR3aa: CASSEGTDQAPLHF
v_gene: TRBV28; j_gene: TRBJ1-2; d_gene: TRBD1; abundance: NA; CDR3nt: TGTGCCAGCAGTTTAGGTGACAGGGAATTTAGTGGCTACACCTTC; CDR3aa: CASSLGDREFSGYTF
v_gene: TRBV7-2; j_gene: TRBJ1-1; d_gene: NA; abundance: NA; CDR3nt: TGTGCCAGCAGCCTCTACCACTCCGCTGGTGAAGCTTTCTTT; CDR3aa: CASSLYHSAGEAFF
v_gene: TRBV9; j_gene: TRBJ2-1; d_gene: TRBD2; abundance: NA; CDR3nt: TGTGCCAGCAGCGTAGGGGCTAGCGGGTCCAATGAGCAGTTCTTC; CDR3aa: CASSVGASGSNEQFF
v_gene: TRBV18; j_gene: TRBJ2-7; d_gene: TRBD2; abundance: NA; CDR3nt: TGTGCCAGCTCACCGGGACTAGCGGGAGTTTCTTACGAGCAGTACTTC; CDR3aa: CASSPGLAGVSYEQYF
v_gene: TRBV4-3; j_gene: TRBJ1-2; d_gene: NA; abundance: NA; CDR3nt: TGCGCCAGCAGCCAAGATTCCCAGGGTGGGTATGGCTACACCTTC; CDR3aa: CASSQDSQGGYGYTF
v_gene: TRBV6-5; j_gene: TRBJ2-7; d_gene: TRBD1; abundance: NA; CDR3nt: TGTGCCACCAACTTAGGACAGGGGGCCTACGAGCAGTACTTC; CDR3aa: CATNLGQGAYEQYF
v_gene: TRBV7-8; j_gene: TRBJ2-3; d_gene: NA; abundance: NA; CDR3nt: TGTGCCAGCAGCTTCTCCCCGGGAATCCGGACAGATACGCAGTATTTT; CDR3aa: CASSFSPGIRTDTQYF
v_gene: TRBV18; j_gene: TRBJ1-1; d_gene: TRBD1; abundance: NA; CDR3nt: TGTGCCAGCTCACCGACCGGGACAGACAACACTGAAGCTTTCTTT; CDR3aa: CASSPTGTDNTEAFF
v_gene: TRBV2; j_gene: TRBJ1-5; d_gene: TRBD1; abundance: once; CDR3nt: TGTGCCAGCACCCGGGACAGTGCGGGCAATCAGCCCCAGCATTTT; CDR3aa: CASTRDSAGNQPQHF
v_gene: TRBV6-2/TRBV6-3; j_gene: TRBJ1-6; d_gene: TRBD1; abundance: NA; CDR3nt: TGTGCCAGCAACCCCCGGACAGGGGGGAATTCACCCCTCCACTTT; CDR3aa: CASNPRTGGNSPLHF
v_gene: TRBV11-1; j_gene: TRBJ1-2; d_gene: NA; abundance: NA; CDR3nt: TGTGCCAGCAGCCCAGGGGATAACTATGGCTACACCTTC; CDR3aa: CASSPGDNYGYTF
v_gene: TRBV27; j_gene: TRBJ1-2; d_gene: NA; abundance: NA; CDR3nt: TGTGCCAGCAGTTTATCTGTGGGGAGCCCCAGGAGTGGCTACACCTTC; CDR3aa: CASSLSVGSPRSGYTF
v_gene: TRBV15; j_gene: TRBJ2-5; d_gene: TRBD1; abundance: NA; CDR3nt: TGTGCCACCAGCACTCGGGACAGTTCGAGGGAAGAGACCCAGTACTTC; CDR3aa: CATSTRDSSREETQYF
v_gene: TRBV7-3; j_gene: TRBJ2-3; d_gene: TRBD2; abundance: NA; CDR3nt: TGTGCCAGCAGCCCAAGACTAGCTAGTCTAGATACGCAGTATTTT; CDR3aa: CASSPRLASLDTQYF
v_gene: TRBV7-2; j_gene: TRBJ2-1; d_gene: TRBD2; abundance: NA; CDR3nt: TGTGCCAGCACCCTACGCCTGGCTAGCGGGGGTATAGATGAGCAGTTCTTC; CDR3aa: CASTLRLASGGIDEQFF
v_gene: TRBV7-2; j_gene: TRBJ2-7; d_gene: TRBD1; abundance: NA; CDR3nt: TGTGCCAGCAGCATCGGACAGGGGTCCTACGAGCAGTACTTC; CDR3aa: CASSIGQGSYEQYF
v_gene: TRBV29-1; j_gene: TRBJ2-1; d_gene: NA; abundance: NA; CDR3nt: TGCAGCGCCTCTGGGGCAAAAGAGCAGTTCTTC; CDR3aa: CSASGAKEQFF
v_gene: TRBV25-1; j_gene: TRBJ2-4; d_gene: NA; abundance: NA; CDR3nt: TGTGCCAGCAGTGAACAGGGCACCATTCAGTACTTC; CDR3aa: CASSEQGTIQYF
v_gene: TRBV5-1; j_gene: TRBJ2-3; d_gene: TRBD2; abundance: NA; CDR3nt: TGCGCCAGCAGCTTAGCGATAGCGGGAGGGCCGGGAGATACGCAGTATTTT; CDR3aa: CASSLAIAGGPGDTQYF
v_gene: TRBV6-6; j_gene: TRBJ2-1; d_gene: NA; abundance: NA; CDR3nt: TGTGCCAGCAGTACCCGGGGTAGCTCCTACAATGAGCAGTTCTTC; CDR3aa: CASSTRGSSYNEQFF
v_gene: TRBV28; j_gene: TRBJ2-5; d_gene: TRBD1; abundance: NA; CDR3nt: TGTGCCAGCAGTGCCGACAGGGGCTTAGAGACCCAGTACTTC; CDR3aa: CASSADRGLETQYF
v_gene: TRBV15; j_gene: TRBJ2-5; d_gene: NA; abundance: NA; CDR3nt: TGTGCCACCAGCAGAGTGTCCGAGGGAGAGACCCAGTACTTC; CDR3aa: CATSRVSEGETQYF
v_gene: TRBV28; j_gene: TRBJ1-2; d_gene: TRBD1; abundance: NA; CDR3nt: TGTGCCAGCCGACAGGGATCTTTTGCCTATGGCTACACCTTC; CDR3aa: CASRQGSFAYGYTF
v_gene: TRBV7-6; j_gene: TRBJ1-2; d_gene: NA; abundance: NA; CDR3nt: TGTGCCAGCAGCTTAGAGGCAGGGGTCAATTCGAGAGGCTACACCTTC; CDR3aa: CASSLEAGVNSRGYTF
v_gene: TRBV14; j_gene: TRBJ1-2; d_gene: NA; abundance: NA; CDR3nt: TGTGCCAGCAGCAGGAATCCTAGCTATGGCTACACCTTC; CDR3aa: CASSRNPSYGYTF
v_gene: TRBV10-3; j_gene: TRBJ2-5; d_gene: TRBD1; abundance: NA; CDR3nt: TGTGCCAGCGTCAGGGGGCTTGGGGAGACCCAGTACTTC; CDR3aa: CASVRGLGETQYF
v_gene: TRBV27; j_gene: TRBJ1-2; d_gene: NA; abundance: NA; CDR3nt: TGTGCCAGCAGAGATGACAGCTATGGCTACACCTTC; CDR3aa: CASRDDSYGYTF
v_gene: TRBV6-2/TRBV6-3; j_gene: TRBJ2-2; d_gene: NA; abundance: once; CDR3nt: TGTGCCAGCACCCCAGAGTTAACCGGGGAGCTGTTTTTT; CDR3aa: CASTPELTGELFF
v_gene: TRBV7-3; j_gene: TRBJ1-1; d_gene: NA; abundance: NA; CDR3nt: TGTGCCAGCAGCTCAGAAGGGGCCACTGAAGCTTTCTTT; CDR3aa: CASSSEGATEAFF
v_gene: TRBV7-2; j_gene: TRBJ2-5; d_gene: TRBD2; abundance: NA; CDR3nt: TGTGCCAGCAGCTTAGATGGCGGGAGTCTGGGGGAGACCCAGTACTTC; CDR3aa: CASSLDGGSLGETQYF
v_gene: TRBV27; j_gene: TRBJ1-3; d_gene: TRBD1; abundance: NA; CDR3nt: TGTGCCAGCAGTCCCTACAGGGGGTTGGGAGGAAACACCATATATTTT; CDR3aa: CASSPYRGLGGNTIYF
v_gene: TRBV27; j_gene: TRBJ2-7; d_gene: TRBD2; abundance: few; CDR3nt: TGTGCCAGCAGTCCGGCCGGACTAGCGGGGGGGCCCCAAACCTACGAGCAGTACTTC; CDR3aa: CASSPAGLAGGPQTYEQYF
v_gene: TRBV5-1; j_gene: TRBJ2-1; d_gene: NA; abundance: NA; CDR3nt: TGCGCCAGCAACGGTCAGGGGTACAATGAGCAGTTCTTC; CDR3aa: CASNGQGYNEQFF
v_gene: TRBV6-6; j_gene: TRBJ2-2; d_gene: TRBD1; abundance: NA; CDR3nt: TGTGCCAGCAGTCCCGGGACAGGGCGGGGGCACACCGGGGAGCTGTTTTTT; CDR3aa: CASSPGTGRGHTGELFF
v_gene: TRBV28; j_gene: TRBJ1-3; d_gene: NA; abundance: NA; CDR3nt: TGTGCCAGCAGTTTCGGGTACTCTGGAAACACCATATATTTT; CDR3aa: CASSFGYSGNTIYF
v_gene: TRBV27; j_gene: TRBJ1-6; d_gene: NA; abundance: NA; CDR3nt: TGTGCCAGCAGTGGGGGGGACGGATATTCACCCCTCCACTTT; CDR3aa: CASSGGDGYSPLHF